This T cell receptor beta chain was sequenced for a study of control samples from healthy donors and cancer patients. CDR3 length equals 13 residues. Trimming left V 3 bases short and J 4 bases short, with 4 bases between. Germline CDR1 reads LGHDT; CDR2 reads YNNKEL (reference sequence). Profiled with immunoSEQ multiplex PCR; TCRdb holds only in-frame clones, not every one. The sample holds about 160,000 clones, 96% seen once. The V gene is TRBV3-1 (or the pseudogene TRBV3-2), the J gene TRBJ1-6; D unclear. The specimen sequenced was blood. The TCR was taken from a woman in her thirties in good health. The CDR3 spells CASSQSYNSPLHF. DNA for the CDR3: TGTGCCAGCAGCCAGTCTTATAATTCACCCCTCCACTTT.